This TCR beta chain was found in a study of shared clonotypes between healthy human individuals. Findings of the study overall: Around 5% of naive CD4 clonotypes were shared across four donors. Limitation of the genetic and exposure-history diversity represented came from the few donors.

Profiling relied on immunoSEQ multiplex PCR, and the TCRdb table lists in-frame clones only, not all of them. Of more than 1.2 million clones listed, approximately 98.5% are singletons. As to this clone: Its target is unknown.

Germline V gives CDR1 SGHRS, CDR2 YFSETQ. This CDR3 spans 13 amino acids. Trimming took 4 bases from V and 1 from J, leaving 8 bases between them. This TCR came from a man aged 25-45 years in good health. The chain is built from TRBV5-1 and TRBJ1-1, with TRBD1 as a possible D gene (5 bases). The sequencing sample was made of naive CD4+ T cells sorted from blood. Subset in this sample: CD45RA+ positively selected. The CDR3 region has the DNA TGCGCCAGCAGCACCGGGACGAACACTGAAGCTTTCTTT. It yields the protein CASSTGTNTEAFF.